These T cell receptor beta chains were read from a single sample in a study of shared clonotypes between healthy human individuals. Measured with immunoSEQ multiplex PCR; TCRdb has only the in-frame clones, and not every one. The data show over a million clones, approximately 98.5% seen once. Sample: naive CD4+ T cells sorted from blood. All receptors come from a man between 25 and 39 years old in good health. CDR3s include the opening cysteine and the closing phenylalanine or tryptophan. The D gene is left open where the match is weak. A row's size may be missing; if present it is once, few, many or a size class.

TRBD2,TRBJ2-1,NA,TRBV2,TGTGCCAGCCTCGACCAAGGACTAGCTTCCTACAATGAGCAGTTCTTC,CASLDQGLASYNEQFF
NA,TRBJ1-1,NA,TRBV11-1,TGTGCCAGCCTTATCGGGCACGGGACACTCAGAGAAGCTTTCTTT,CASLIGHGTLREAFF
NA,TRBJ2-7,once,TRBV5-6,TGTGCCAGCAGACTCAGGGGCCAGGAGCAGTACTTC,CASRLRGQEQYF
TRBD2,TRBJ2-1,NA,TRBV5-5,TGTGCCAGCAGCCCCGGTGATAGCGGGAGTTGGAATGAGCAGTTCTTC,CASSPGDSGSWNEQFF
NA,TRBJ1-1,NA,TRBV7-6,TGTGCCAGCAGACCCTTCCGGCCTGAAGCTTTCTTT,CASRPFRPEAFF
NA,TRBJ2-7,NA,TRBV5-1,TGCGCCAGCAGCTTAGGTGCCTCCTACGAGCAGTACTTC,CASSLGASYEQYF
TRBD1,TRBJ2-7,NA,TRBV9,TGTGCCAGCAGCGCCGTTATCCGGGACAGGGACCCCTGTAGGTACTTC,CASSAVIRDRDPCRYF
TRBD1,TRBJ2-1,NA,TRBV5-1,TGCGCCAGCAGCCAATGGGACAGGGTACACAATGAGCAGTTCTTC,CASSQWDRVHNEQFF
NA,TRBJ2-5,NA,TRBV5-1,TGCGCCAGCAGCTTGGATCGCCAAGAGACCCAGTACTTC,CASSLDRQETQYF
TRBD1,TRBJ1-4,NA,TRBV5-1,TGCGCCAGCAGCCGTATGACAGGGAGTAATGAAAAACTGTTTTTT,CASSRMTGSNEKLFF
TRBD1,TRBJ2-1,NA,TRBV5-1,TGCGCCAGCAGCTTGGTTCCGACAGGGGCTTACAATGAGCAGTTCTTC,CASSLVPTGAYNEQFF
NA,TRBJ1-5,NA,TRBV4-1,TGCGCCAGCAGCCAAGCCCCAGCGGCCGGGAACCTCCTCAATCAGCCCCAGCATTTT,CASSQAPAAGNLLNQPQHF
NA,TRBJ1-2,once,TRBV25-1,TGTGCCAGCAGTGAATATGCAGGAATGGGAAGTGGCTACACCTTC,CASSEYAGMGSGYTF
NA,TRBJ2-1,NA,TRBV5-6,TGTGCCAGCAGCTTGGTTTTGACAGGAGACTACAATGAGCAGTTCTTC,CASSLVLTGDYNEQFF
TRBD1,TRBJ1-5,once,TRBV28,TGTGCCAGCAGTCAACCCGGGACAGGGAAGAGCAATCAGCCCCAGCATTTT,CASSQPGTGKSNQPQHF
NA,TRBJ1-1,NA,TRBV9,TGTGCCAGCAGCGTAGTGGGCCTGAACACTGAAGCTTTCTTT,CASSVVGLNTEAFF
NA,TRBJ1-2,NA,TRBV9,TGTGCCAGCAGCGTAGGTGGGCAGGAGTTAGATGGCTACACCTTC,CASSVGGQELDGYTF
NA,TRBJ2-5,NA,TRBV7-8,TGTGCCAGCAGCCTACGCGGGTCGGAGACCCAGTACTTC,CASSLRGSETQYF
TRBD1,TRBJ2-1,NA,TRBV7-2,TGTGCCAGCAGCTACTCACAGGGGGCAATCAATGAGCAGTTCTTC,CASSYSQGAINEQFF
TRBD1,TRBJ1-5,NA,TRBV30,TGTGCCTGGAGTGTTTATACCGGACAGGGGAAGACGCAGCCCCAGCATTTT,CAWSVYTGQGKTQPQHF
NA,TRBJ2-1,NA,TRBV7-6,TGTGCCAGCAGCCGAGAAGGGGGAAACTACAATGAGCAGTTCTTC,CASSREGGNYNEQFF
NA,TRBJ1-3,NA,TRBV30,TGTGCCTGGAATTCTCCCCCAGGAAACACCATATATTTT,CAWNSPPGNTIYF
NA,TRBJ2-7,NA,TRBV4-1,TGCGCCAGCAGCCCATCGGTCGGGACCGCAACTTTCATCAGTTGCTTC,CASSPSVGTATFISCF
NA,TRBJ2-3,NA,TRBV25-1,TGTGCCAGCAGTGAATATTCCCCGGCAGGGCGTCTAGGGGATACGCAGTATTTT,CASSEYSPAGRLGDTQYF
NA,TRBJ2-3,NA,TRBV5-1,TGCGCCAGCAGCTTGCGGGAGAGCACAGATACGCAGTATTTT,CASSLRESTDTQYF
TRBD2,TRBJ2-5,NA,TRBV9,TGTGCCAGCAGCCCAACTAGCGGGAGGTCCTTGAAGACCCAGTACTTC,CASSPTSGRSLKTQYF
TRBD1,TRBJ1-2,NA,TRBV19,TGTGCCACCGGGACAGGGATGGGGGGCTACACCTTC,CATGTGMGGYTF
TRBD2,TRBJ2-3,once,TRBV4-3,TGCGCCAGCAGCCAATTAGTGTATGCATTGCGGGAGACAGATACGCAGTATTTT,CASSQLVYALRETDTQYF
NA,TRBJ2-5,NA,TRBV19,TGTGCCAGTAGCCAAAACGTGGCAGGTGAGGAGACCCAGTACTTC,CASSQNVAGEETQYF